One and the same sample provided the 24 T cell receptor beta chains below, sequenced in a study of shared clonotypes between healthy human individuals. The table came from immunoSEQ multiplex PCR; TCRdb's copy has only in-frame clones and leaves some out. The profile shows about 230,000 clones, about 65% of them singletons. The sequencing input was memory CD4+ T cells sorted from blood. Regarding subset: CD45RA-negative fraction. These receptors all come from a man aged 25-45 years in good health.

This clone was detected ten times or more. V is TRBV2 and J is TRBJ2-5; 9 bases align to TRBD2. Unmatched junction bases numbered 5, after V lost 5 bases and J lost 1 base. Germline assignment: CDR1 SNHLY and CDR2 FYNNEI. The CDR3 is 15 residues long. CDR3 residues: CASSSGTSRQETQYF. The CDR3 nucleotides are TGTGCCAGCAGTTCCGGGACTAGCCGCCAAGAGACCCAGTACTTC.

The chain has TRBV5-1 and TRBJ2-3; D gene unclear. The CDR3 is 14 amino acids. Germline V gene sequence: CDR1 SGHRS, CDR2 YFSETQ. The ends were cut back, 3 bases at V and 1 base at J, with 9 bases in the middle. CDR3 sequence reads: CASSYLSGTDTQYF. The CDR3 DNA sequence: TGCGCCAGCAGCTACTTATCAGGCACAGATACGCAGTATTTT.

V usage is TRBV10-1 and J usage is TRBJ2-3, with 10 bases fitting TRBD2. The V segment lost 6 bases and the J segment 2 bases; nucleotides outside the gene matches: 11. This CDR3 is built from 17 residues. Germline values: CDR1 WNHNN, CDR2 SYGVQD (reference sequence). For the CDR3, the DNA is TGCGCCAGCAGCAGCCGGACTAGCGGAGATACCACAGATACGCAGTATTTT. This encodes CASSSRTSGDTTDTQYF.

The chain recombines TRBV5-1 with TRBJ2-6; the D is unclear. Trimming removed 4 bases at V and 4 bases at J, with 3 bases between. Germline-derived CDR1 and CDR2 are SGHRS and YFSETQ. CDR3 length: 12 residues. The CDR3 region is CASSPGANVLTF. In nucleotides, the CDR3 is TGCGCCAGCAGCCCAGGGGCCAACGTCCTGACTTTC.

V is TRBV11-2 and J is TRBJ2-3; TRBD2 might be the D (6 bases). CDR3 length: 13 amino acids. V gave up 5 bases and J gave up 6 bases, with 12 bases separating them. Germline-derived CDR1 and CDR2 are SGHAT and FQNNGV. CDR3 loop: CASSAGRSDTQYF. CDR3 coding DNA: TGTGCCAGCAGCGCCGGGAGATCGGATACGCAGTATTTT.

This clone was counted once. This chain uses TRBV9 with TRBJ1-2; TRBD1 might be the D (5 bases). Germline values: CDR1 SGDLS, CDR2 YYNGEE. There are 14 residues in the CDR3. Trimming left V 4 bases short and J 2 bases short, with 12 bases between. CDR3 coding DNA: TGTGCCAGCAGCCTGGGACCGACAAACTATGGCTACACCTTC. Its translation: CASSLGPTNYGYTF.

This chain connects TRBV7-3 to TRBJ2-7; D is ambiguous. The germline V and J ends were trimmed by 2 bases and 0 bases, with 8 bases remaining between them. CDR3 length: 14 amino acids. From germline, CDR1 is SGHTA and CDR2 FQGTGA. Here the CDR3 DNA reads TGTGCCAGCAGCTTAGCTGGCAACTCCTACGAGCAGTACTTC. This sequence encodes CASSLAGNSYEQYF.

The V call is TRBV29-1, the J call TRBJ2-1; maybe TRBD1 (5 bases). CDR1 SQVTM and CDR2 ANQGSEA come from the germline V gene. The CDR3 consists of 12 residues. With 2 bases removed from V and 7 bases from J, the gap between germline ends came to 9 bases. The CDR3 here is CSVENKGNEQFF. CDR3 coding DNA: TGCAGCGTTGAAAATAAGGGGAATGAGCAGTTCTTC.

This clone appeared many times. V gene TRBV14 combines with J gene TRBJ2-1; TRBD2 is a possible D gene (5 bases). This CDR3 comprises 16 residues. The ends were cut back, 6 bases at V and 5 bases at J, with 20 bases in the middle. The germline gives CDR1 SGHDN, CDR2 FVKESK. The DNA for the CDR3 is TGTGCCAGCAGACCCGCGGTGGGTGGGAGAAACAATGAGCAGTTCTTC. Its protein is CASRPAVGGRNNEQFF.

This clone has ten or more counts. CDR3 loop: CASSPALGLPYNEQFF. The DNA of the CDR3 is TGTGCCAGCAGCCCTGCGTTGGGACTGCCATACAATGAGCAGTTCTTC. V and J are TRBV7-8 and TRBJ2-1, with D possibly TRBD2 on 6 matching bases. CDR1 is SGHVS and CDR2 is FQNEAQ in the germline V gene. The CDR3 spans 16 residues. Trimming removed 5 bases from V and 4 bases from J, with 18 bases in between.

The chain couples TRBV21-1 to TRBJ2-7; the tabulated D call, TRBD2, remains unverified against the DNA. TRBV21-1 is a listed pseudogene. The CDR3 is made up of 14 amino acids. CDR3 nucleotides: TGTGCCAGCACCTTGACTAGGAGCTCCTACGAGCAGTACTTC. It specifies CASTLTRSSYEQYF.

The V call is TRBV5-1, the J call TRBJ2-2, with TRBD2 matching 8 bases. The V segment lost 1 base and the J segment 3 bases; nucleotides outside the gene matches: 2. The length of the CDR3 is 15 residues. The germline CDR1 and CDR2 sequences are SGHRS and YFSETQ. The CDR3 here is CASSLSRGDTGELFF. In DNA form, the CDR3 reads TGCGCCAGCAGCTTGTCGCGGGGGGACACCGGGGAGCTGTTTTTT. Using reference TRBV5-1 and TRBJ2-2 for the parts outside the CDR3, the full variable domain is KAGVTQTPRYLIKTRGQQVTLSCSPISGHRSVSWYQQTPGQGLQFLFEYFSETQRNKGNFPGRFSGRQFSNSRSEMNVSTLELGDSALYLCASSLSRGDTGELFFGEGSRLTVL.

The V and J genes are TRBV6-1 and TRBJ1-5; TRBD1 matches at 7 bases. Trimming took 5 bases from V and 4 from J; bases not matched to a gene: 5. Germline loops: CDR1 MNHNS, CDR2 SASEGT. This CDR3 spans 14 amino acids. The CDR3 coding sequence is TGTGCCAGCAGTTGGGGGACAGAGAATCAGCCCCAGCATTTT. It translates to CASSWGTENQPQHF.

This sequence joins TRBV18 and TRBJ2-3; TRBD2 is a possible D gene (6 bases). Trimming cost V 2 bases and J 6 bases, with 12 bases left between them. The CDR3 sequence is 14 residues long. The germline V gene has CDR1 KGHSH and CDR2 LQKENI. The CDR3 DNA follows: TGTGCCAGCTCACCAGCGGAGGGCTCCGATACGCAGTATTTT. Protein sequence: CASSPAEGSDTQYF. The variable domain in full, with the rest retrieved from reference TRBV18 and TRBJ2-3, is NAGVMQNPRHLVRRRGQEARLRCSPMKGHSHVYWYRQLPEEGLKFMVYLQKENIIDESGMPKERFSAEFPKEGPSILRIQQVVRGDSAAYFCASSPAEGSDTQYFGPGTRLTVL.

This clone was seen a handful of times. The chain couples TRBV18 to TRBJ1-1; D uncertain. Between the trimmed V and J ends, which lost 2 bases and 3 bases, there was a span of 10 bases. Germline CDR1 and CDR2: KGHSH and LQKENI. This CDR3 contains 14 residues. Written as DNA, the CDR3 is TGTGCCAGCTCACCATCCAGCTATGACACTGAAGCTTTCTTT. Protein sequence: CASSPSSYDTEAFF.

The genes are TRBV7-2 and TRBJ2-3; 11 positions match TRBD2. With 5 bases clipped from V and 6 bases from J, the junction kept 10 bases outside the gene matches. The CDR3 has 16 amino acids. Per germline, CDR1 SGHTA and CDR2 FQGNSA. This CDR3 reads CASSRGLAGPTDTQYF. As DNA, the CDR3 is TGTGCCAGCAGCCGAGGACTAGCGGGCCCTACGGATACGCAGTATTTT.

For this clone: Other DNA sequences within the sample encode an identical CDR3. The chain uses TRBV27 and TRBJ2-5; unclear D gene. The CDR3 runs 11 residues. V shed 2 bases and J shed 5 bases, with 3 bases lying between them. The V gene's germline CDR1 is MNHEY and CDR2 SMNVEV (reference sequence). As DNA, the CDR3 is TGTGCCAGCAGTTTAGGCGAGACCCAGTACTTC. This encodes CASSLGETQYF.

The chain recombines TRBV6-6 with TRBJ1-1; D gene uncertain. The CDR3 length is 13 residues. Trimming pared 8 bases from V and 1 base from J, leaving 11 bases between. The germline gives CDR1 MNHNY, CDR2 SVGAGI (reference sequence). The CDR3 protein is CASCLGGNTEAFF. CDR3 nucleotide sequence: TGTGCCAGCTGCCTGGGTGGGAACACTGAAGCTTTCTTT.

V usage is TRBV12-5 and J usage is TRBJ2-7; TRBD1 is a possible D gene (6 bases). CDR1 is LGHNT and CDR2 is FRNRAP in the germline V gene. The CDR3 extends over 16 amino acids. Trimming took off 1 base at V and 0 bases at J, with 13 bases between the two ends. The CDR3: CASGLAGTQDSYEQYF. DNA of the CDR3: TGTGCTAGTGGTTTGGCAGGGACACAAGACTCCTACGAGCAGTACTTC.

This CDR3 reads CASSPNRPGPSGTYNEQFF. CDR3 nucleotides: TGTGCCAGCAGCCCCAATCGACCCGGACCTAGCGGTACCTACAATGAGCAGTTCTTC. The rearrangement joins TRBV13 to TRBJ2-1; 7 positions match TRBD2. The CDR3 runs to 19 residues. V shed 5 bases and J 2 bases; nucleotides not matched to a gene: 18. Germline CDR1 reads PRHDT; CDR2 reads FYEKMQ (reference sequence).

The chain has TRBV19 and TRBJ2-1; the D gene is possibly TRBD1 (5 bases). CDR3 size: 14 residues. V was pared by 6 bases and J by 0 bases, with 9 bases between. Germline CDR1 is LNHDA and CDR2 is SQIVND (reference sequence). The CDR3 DNA follows: TGTGCCAGTAGCCCGACAGTCTCCTACAATGAGCAGTTCTTC. It yields the protein CASSPTVSYNEQFF.

CDR3 bases: TGCGCCAGCAGCTTGGTGAGCACTGGGGCCAACGTCCTGACTTTC. This sequence encodes CASSLVSTGANVLTF. The chain employs TRBV5-1 and TRBJ2-6; D not resolved. V was clipped by 0 bases and J by 2 bases, with 6 bases between them. CDR3 length: 15 residues. Germline CDR1 and CDR2: SGHRS and YFSETQ. Looking up the rest from reference TRBV5-1 and TRBJ2-6 gives the full variable domain: KAGVTQTPRYLIKTRGQQVTLSCSPISGHRSVSWYQQTPGQGLQFLFEYFSETQRNKGNFPGRFSGRQFSNSRSEMNVSTLELGDSALYLCASSLVSTGANVLTFGAGSRLTVL.

This chain links TRBV7-9 with TRBJ1-3; 9 bases are shared with TRBD1. V dropped 4 bases and J dropped 1; count of bases not matched to a gene: 5. Per the germline V gene, CDR1 is SEHNR and CDR2 is FQNEAQ (reference sequence). The CDR3 has 16 residues. The CDR3 loop reads CASSWDRVGSGNTIYF. CDR3 DNA sequence: TGTGCCAGCAGCTGGGACAGGGTAGGATCTGGAAACACCATATATTTT.

This chain joins TRBV29-1 and TRBJ1-1; D possibly corresponds to TRBD1 (5 bases). This CDR3 contains 15 residues. V was trimmed by 6 bases and J by 4 bases, leaving 21 bases between them. Per the germline V gene, CDR1 is SQVTM and CDR2 is ANQGSEA. CDR3 coding DNA: TGCAGCGTGACTAGTTTGGGGGGTGGTATCACTGAAGCTTTCTTT. It is translated as CSVTSLGGGITEAFF. The full variable domain, completed using reference TRBV29-1 and TRBJ1-1, is SAVISQKPSRDICQRGTSLTIQCQVDSQVTMMFWYRQQPGQSLTLIATANQGSEATYESGFVIDKFPISRPNLTFSTLTVSNMSPEDSSIYLCSVTSLGGGITEAFFGQGTRLTVV.